This TCR beta chain was sequenced during a study of identical twins listed by TCRdb under 2016. With regard to the full study: To test whether fetal clonotypes persist, this study deep-sequenced TCR alpha and beta repertoires from monozygotic twins, from unrelated adults of various ages, and from cord blood. Replicate twin experiments were performed at different times using different library preparation protocols to rule out contamination.

In the case of this clonotype: Its specific antigen is unknown. The input lacks base qualities; no much larger clone sits a single base away.

CDR1 KGHSH and CDR2 LQKENI were looked up in the germline V gene. Taken from cysteine to phenylalanine, the CDR3 has 13 residues. CDR3 DNA only is kept here, 39 bases in frame from base 1. V was cut back by 2 bases and J by 4 bases, leaving a gap of 8 bases between them. All donors were healthy Caucasians. The twin cohort comprised three pairs of female monozygotic twins, all aged roughly 18 to 29 years. Positive isolation kits from Invitrogen were used to isolate CD4+ and CD8+ T cell populations. Paper-wide results and their limitations: Because the same donors could not be followed over many years, the conclusions relied on cross-sectional statistical analysis. Abundant cord blood beta clonotypes carried fewer insertions; young adult naive repertoires showed a weaker similar trend, while memory repertoires showed none. Compared with coincidental sharing between unrelated individuals, an excess of low generation-probability sequences was observed among out-of-frame TCR alpha sequences shared between twins. In monozygotic twins, recombination models systematically underestimated out-of-frame TCR alpha sharing, but the models matched the sharing seen between unrelated individuals. Zero-insertion analyses could be partly confounded by invariant T cells such as MAIT and iNKT, although diverse VJ usage argued against such confounding for most clonotypes. A weaker excess of twin sharing was found in beta out-of-frame sequences because the signal-to-noise ratio was lowered by fewer shared sequences.

The receptor library was made with 5' RACE. For sequencing, an Illumina HiSeq 2000 was employed. A universal primer binding site was added through template switching, and the final cDNA carried a unique molecular identifier so that TCR cDNA molecules could be counted accurately. Specific primers in the conserved constant-segment region were used to synthesize first-strand cDNA for TCR alpha and beta chains. To control for contamination, every cDNA library was double barcoded, receiving both a SMART-Mk sample barcode and Illumina barcodes. TruSeq adapter sequences, together with Illumina sample barcodes, were added in two successive PCR steps. The TCR alpha and beta cDNA libraries were sequenced on the Illumina HiSeq platform using custom primers. The source study handled its data this way. Raw reads were processed with MiGEC to extract unique molecular identifiers, and MiXCR was used to determine CDR3 positions. Recombination models were inferred per individual with the repgenHMM and IGoR tools using an EM algorithm. Shared clonotype analysis was performed with the tcR package in R, normalizing sharing by the product of cloneset sizes. Out-of-frame nonproductive sequences were analyzed to study raw recombination free of thymic and clonal selection effects. TCRdb reanalyzed the raw reads on its own, using fastp at Q25 for trimming and MiXCR for clone calling, and kept in-frame beta chains. One record per CDR3 amino acid sequence lists the most common genes and DNA. TCRdb, not the original authors, processed these V and J calls. Across this sample there are 500,000 or so distinct CDR3 sequences, with 13% to 15% seen only once. The ten most abundant clones make up approximately 1% of the sample.

These same data were also listed under a study on yellow fever vaccine responses in identical twins. As the second publication notes: The authors reported that the T cell response to vaccination in identical twins appeared partly convergent and partly personalized. In identical twins, the study followed T cell clones that responded to the vaccine with precision.

Sequencing was performed on CD4+ T cells sorted from blood. The TCR sequence derives from a woman between 18 and 29 years old in good health. The sequence joins TRBV18 to TRBJ1-1, with the D gene uncertain. The nucleotide sequence reads TGTGCCAGCTCACCAATGGCGACCACTGAAGCTTTCTTT. The encoded protein is CASSPMATTEAFF.